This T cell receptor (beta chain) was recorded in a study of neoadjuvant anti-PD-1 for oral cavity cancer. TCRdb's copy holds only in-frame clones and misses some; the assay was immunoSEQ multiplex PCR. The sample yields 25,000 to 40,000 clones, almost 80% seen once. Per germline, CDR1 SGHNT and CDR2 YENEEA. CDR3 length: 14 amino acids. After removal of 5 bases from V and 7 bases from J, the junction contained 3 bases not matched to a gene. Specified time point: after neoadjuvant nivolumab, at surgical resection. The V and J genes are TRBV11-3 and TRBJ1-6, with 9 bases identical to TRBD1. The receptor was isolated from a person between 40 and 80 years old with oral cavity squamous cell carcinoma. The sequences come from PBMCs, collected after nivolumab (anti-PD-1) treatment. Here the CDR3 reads CASSAGTGNSPLHF. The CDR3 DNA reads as TGTGCCAGCAGCGCCGGGACAGGGAATTCACCCCTCCACTTT.